These 23 T cell receptor beta chains originate from one sample sequenced in a study of blood T cell repertoires in COVID-19. Here immunoSEQ multiplex PCR was the method, and the copy in TCRdb shows in-frame clones only, minus some. The table lists approximately 100,000 clones, over 70% of them singletons. Sequenced input: peripheral blood. The receptor source for this set is a human donor in a cohort sampled during active or convalescent COVID-19.

This chain connects TRBV10-3 to TRBJ2-3; 10 nucleotides line up with TRBD2. Germline loops: CDR1 ENHRY, CDR2 SYGVKD. J lost 4 bases, V lost 4 bases, and 8 bases had no gene match. This CDR3 has 16 amino acids. Here the CDR3 reads CAISVGSSGGADTQYF. CDR3 sequence (DNA): TGTGCCATCAGTGTGGGGTCCAGCGGGGGGGCAGATACGCAGTATTTT.

The J gene is TRBJ2-2, the V gene TRBV5-1, with D possibly matching TRBD1 (6 bases). The CDR3 runs 15 residues. V was clipped by 1 base and J by 2 bases, with 9 bases between them. CDR1 and CDR2 (germline): SGHRS, YFSETQ. CDR3 sequence: CASSLLGGNTGELFF. The DNA for the CDR3 is TGCGCCAGCAGCTTGTTAGGGGGTAACACCGGGGAGCTGTTTTTT.

The rearrangement joins TRBV18 to TRBJ1-1; 11 bases align to TRBD1. The CDR3 is 17 residues long. Germline V CDR1 and CDR2: KGHSH, LQKENI. V lost 3 bases to trimming and J lost 3 bases; unmatched junction nucleotides: 9. The CDR3 DNA reads as TGTGCCAGCTCACCCACTCTACCGGGACAGGGGGACACTGAAGCTTTCTTT. This encodes CASSPTLPGQGDTEAFF.

This chain links TRBV7-3 with TRBJ2-1; TRBD2 aligns across 7 bases. V shed 2 bases, J shed 5 bases, and the junction held 6 bases outside the gene matches. The CDR3 totals 15 residues. In germline, CDR1 is SGHTA, CDR2 FQGTGA. DNA of the CDR3: TGTGCCAGCAGCTTAGCTCCAGCGGGGCACAATGAGCAGTTCTTC. Translating gives CASSLAPAGHNEQFF.

This clone appeared a few times. J is TRBJ1-6 and V is TRBV19; 7 nucleotides match TRBD1. Germline lookup yields CDR1 LNHDA and CDR2 SQIVND (reference sequence). The ends lost 3 bases at V and 7 bases at J; junction bases unmatched: 6. This CDR3 comprises 15 residues. The CDR3 region has the DNA TGTGCCAGTAGTATGGCCGGGACAGCGAATTCACCCCTCCACTTT. It translates to CASSMAGTANSPLHF.

Only one count was recorded for this clone. This chain joins TRBV14 and TRBJ1-1; D is unclear. V was cut by 6 bases and J by 4 bases, with 18 bases left in between. This CDR3 comprises 15 residues. Germline V lookup: CDR1 SGHDN, CDR2 FVKESK. The CDR3 DNA reads TGTGCCAGCAGAGAACTAAGCGGGGTGGCCACTGAAGCTTTCTTT. Amino acids: CASRELSGVATEAFF.

This clone was counted a single time. The V call is TRBV3-1 (or the pseudogene TRBV3-2), the J call TRBJ1-2; weak D call: TRBD1 (6 bases). CDR1 LGHDT and CDR2 YNNKEL come from the germline V gene (reference sequence). Trimming left V 1 base short and J 4 bases short, with 16 bases between. This CDR3 is built from 16 residues. Here the CDR3 DNA reads TGTGCCAGCAGCCAAGGGGCAGGGGCAGCTAGCTATGGCTACACCTTC. Translated, it gives CASSQGAGAASYGYTF.

This sequence joins TRBV6-2 or TRBV6-3 and TRBJ1-1, with D maybe TRBD1 (6 bases). Germline CDR1 MNHEY, CDR2 SVGEGT. The V and J ends lost 5 bases and 11 bases respectively, with 24 bases between them. This CDR3 spans 15 amino acids. As DNA, the CDR3 is TGTGCCAGCAGTCCGGACAGCCTAAGCCCCATGAGGGCTTTCTTT. Translating it yields CASSPDSLSPMRAFF.

The chain recombines TRBV4-3 with TRBJ1-4; TRBD1 agrees at 7 bases. This CDR3 is 14 amino acids long. Germline assignment: CDR1 LGHNA and CDR2 YSLEER. Trimming removed 1 base from V and 4 bases from J; junction bases left unmatched: 0. The CDR3 protein is CASSQAGGNEKLFF. In DNA, the CDR3 is TGCGCCAGCAGCCAAGCAGGGGGTAATGAAAAACTGTTTTTT.

The gene calls are TRBV7-3 and TRBJ2-7; the match to TRBD1 covers 7 bases. Unmatched junction bases numbered 10, after V lost 5 bases and J lost 6 bases. Germline CDR1 SGHTA, CDR2 FQGTGA. The CDR3 totals 14 residues. DNA of the CDR3: TGTGCCAGCAGCCAAGAGGGGGCTAGTAGCGAGCAGTACTTC. It specifies CASSQEGASSEQYF.

This chain joins TRBV7-2 and TRBJ2-1; 12 bases fit TRBD2. This CDR3 has 16 amino acids. Unmatched junction bases numbered 9, after V lost 5 bases and J lost 7 bases. Germline lookup yields CDR1 SGHTA and CDR2 FQGNSA. The CDR3 nucleotides are TGTGCCAGCAGCAAACGGTGGACTAGCGGGGCTAATGAGCAGTTCTTC. It encodes CASSKRWTSGANEQFF.

The V and J genes are TRBV2 and TRBJ2-2, with D tentatively TRBD1 (5 bases). V was pared by 6 bases and J by 0 bases, with 11 bases between. CDR1 is SNHLY, CDR2 FYNNEI, per germline. The CDR3 spans 15 residues. The CDR3 DNA sequence: TGTGCCAGCAGACTTGACAGATCGAACACCGGGGAGCTGTTTTTT. Encoded protein: CASRLDRSNTGELFF.

This rearrangement joins TRBV19 to TRBJ2-7; 9 positions match TRBD2. The CDR3 runs to 13 residues. Germline V lookup: CDR1 LNHDA, CDR2 SQIVND (reference sequence). J was trimmed by 6 bases and V by 9 bases; bases with no gene match: 9. The CDR3 DNA reads TGTGCCAGGCAAGGACTAGCGATTAGCGAGCAGTACTTC. It translates to CARQGLAISEQYF.

This clone was recorded once. The chain couples TRBV7-2 to TRBJ1-1; 7 nucleotides match TRBD1. Germline values: CDR1 SGHTA, CDR2 FQGNSA. The CDR3 is 15 residues long. V was pared by 3 bases and J by 5 bases, with 9 bases of the junction left unmatched. CDR3 amino acids: CASSFSGQVGTEAFF. CDR3 DNA sequence: TGTGCCAGCAGCTTCAGCGGACAGGTGGGAACTGAAGCTTTCTTT.

The rearrangement uses TRBV10-2 and TRBJ1-1; 7 bases map to TRBD1. This CDR3 region has 12 residues. In germline, CDR1 is WSHSY, CDR2 SAAADI. V dropped 7 bases and J dropped 5; count of bases not matched to a gene: 4. The CDR3 bases are TGCGCCAGCATACAGGGGACGACTGAAGCTTTCTTT. It translates to CASIQGTTEAFF.

V usage is TRBV6-2 or TRBV6-3 and J usage is TRBJ1-6; possible D gene TRBD1, 6 bases. CDR3 length: 16 residues. The germline gives CDR1 MNHEY, CDR2 SVGEGT. V was shortened by 0 bases and J by 4 bases, with 10 bases between the two germline ends. CDR3 nucleotide sequence: TGTGCCAGCAGTTACTCCTCGGACAGATATAATTCACCCCTCCACTTT. Translated, it gives CASSYSSDRYNSPLHF.

This clone was recorded a few times. The CDR3 here is CATSRGEGYNEQFF. DNA for the CDR3: TGTGCCACCTCGAGAGGGGAGGGCTACAATGAGCAGTTCTTC. The gene calls are TRBV6-5 and TRBJ2-1; 7 nucleotides line up with TRBD2. Germline loops: CDR1 MNHEY, CDR2 SVGAGI. The V gene end was trimmed by 10 bases and the J gene end by 3 bases; junction bases not matched to a gene: 9. This CDR3 has 14 amino acids.

A single count supports this clone. The J gene is TRBJ1-1, the V gene TRBV2; no clear D gene. Germline V gene lookup returns CDR1 SNHLY and CDR2 FYNNEI. Trimming took 1 base from V and 1 from J, leaving 7 bases between them. The CDR3 is made up of 14 amino acids. The CDR3 is CASSEGQENTEAFF. The CDR3 nucleotides read TGTGCCAGCAGTGAAGGGCAGGAGAACACTGAAGCTTTCTTT.

The chain joins TRBV7-9 to TRBJ2-1; the match to TRBD1 covers 7 bases. CDR3 length equals 14 residues. The germline V gene has CDR1 SEHNR and CDR2 FQNEAQ (reference sequence). With V trimmed by 8 bases and J by 6 bases, 10 bases remained unmatched. The CDR3 region has the DNA TGTGCCAGCGTGGGGGACGACAGGGTCAATGAGCAGTTCTTC. Protein: CASVGDDRVNEQFF.

The chain is built from TRBV27 and TRBJ1-2, with D possibly matching TRBD1 (6 bases). The V gene lost 6 bases and the J gene lost 7 bases, with 30 bases spanning the gap. Germline V lookup: CDR1 MNHEY, CDR2 SMNVEV (reference sequence). This CDR3 has 18 amino acids. The CDR3: CASSLVPPVGGGGSGYTF. Written as DNA, the CDR3 is TGTGCCAGCAGCTTAGTGCCCCCTGTTGGCGGGGGCGGGTCTGGCTACACCTTC.

V and J are TRBV2 and TRBJ1-2; D remains ambiguous. Germline values: CDR1 SNHLY, CDR2 FYNNEI. There are 15 residues in the CDR3. The ends were cut back, 8 bases at V and 8 bases at J, with 24 bases in the middle. The CDR3 here is CASSEGLSLVLGYTF. In DNA form, the CDR3 reads TGTGCCAGCTCTGAAGGGCTATCGCTAGTTTTGGGCTACACCTTC.

The chain joins TRBV18 to TRBJ2-2, with no clear D. V lost 3 bases to trimming and J lost 7 bases, with 18 bases between them. The CDR3 covers 16 residues. In germline, CDR1 is KGHSH, CDR2 LQKENI. Here the CDR3 reads CASSPIYPRAGGELFF. CDR3 bases: TGTGCCAGCTCACCTATATACCCGCGTGCAGGCGGGGAGCTGTTTTTT.

The chain has TRBV6-4 and TRBJ1-2; TRBD1 matches at 7 bases. CDR1 and CDR2 (germline): MRHNA, SNTAGT. V was clipped by 6 bases and J by 7 bases; unmatched bases: 8. CDR3 length: 13 amino acids. The CDR3 bases are TGTGCCAGCAGGGCATCAGACAGGGCTGGCTACACCTTC. Protein: CASRASDRAGYTF.